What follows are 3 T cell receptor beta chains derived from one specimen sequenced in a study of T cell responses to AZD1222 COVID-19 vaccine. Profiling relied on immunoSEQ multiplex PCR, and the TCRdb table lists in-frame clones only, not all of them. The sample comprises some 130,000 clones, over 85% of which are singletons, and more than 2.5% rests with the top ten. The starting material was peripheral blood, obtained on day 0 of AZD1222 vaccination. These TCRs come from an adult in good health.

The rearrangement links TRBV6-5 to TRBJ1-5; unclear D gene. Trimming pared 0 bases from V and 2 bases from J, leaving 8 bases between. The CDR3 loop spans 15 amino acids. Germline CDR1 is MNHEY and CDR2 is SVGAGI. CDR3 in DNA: TGTGCCAGCAGTTACTCTGCCAAGGGCAATCAGCCCCAGCATTTT. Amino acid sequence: CASSYSAKGNQPQHF.

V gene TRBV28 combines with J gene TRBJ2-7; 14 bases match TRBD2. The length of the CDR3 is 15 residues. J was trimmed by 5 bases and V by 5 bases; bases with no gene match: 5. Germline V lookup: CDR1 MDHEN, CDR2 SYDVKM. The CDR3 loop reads CASSQGTSGSDEQYF. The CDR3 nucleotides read TGTGCCAGCAGTCAAGGGACTAGCGGGAGTGACGAGCAGTACTTC. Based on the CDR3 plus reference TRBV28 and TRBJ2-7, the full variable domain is DVKVTQSSRYLVKRTGEKVFLECVQDMDHENMFWYRQDPGLGLRLIYFSYDVKMKEKGDIPEGYSVSREKKERFSLILESASTNQTSMYLCASSQGTSGSDEQYFGPGTRLTVT.

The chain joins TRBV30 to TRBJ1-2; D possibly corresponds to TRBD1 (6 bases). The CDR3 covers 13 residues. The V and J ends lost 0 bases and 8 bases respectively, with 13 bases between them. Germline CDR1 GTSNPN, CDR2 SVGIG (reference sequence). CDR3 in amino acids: CAWSVGGVGGYTF. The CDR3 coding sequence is TGTGCCTGGAGTGTAGGGGGGGTGGGCGGCTACACCTTC.